Listed below are T cell receptor beta chains from one sample, sequenced in a study of cytomegalovirus exposure and HLA in healthy donors. TCRdb's copy holds only in-frame clones and misses some; the assay was immunoSEQ multiplex PCR. The sample features 55,000 or so clones, with approximately 10% in its top ten. Sequencing input: PBMCs. Receptor source: a woman in her fifties or sixties in good health and CMV-seropositive. Both conserved end residues are part of each CDR3. A D gene is named only where the DNA matches it firmly.

TRBV4-1	.	TRBJ2-7	CASSQFGTTPYEQYF	TGCGCCAGCAGCCAATTCGGGACAACCCCCTACGAGCAGTACTTC
TRBV7-2	.	TRBJ2-7	CASSSSSDHYEQYF	TGTGCCAGCAGCTCATCTAGCGACCATTACGAGCAGTACTTC
TRBV6-1	TRBD1	TRBJ2-1	CASSERGQGAGEQFF	TGTGCCAGCAGTGAACGAGGACAGGGGGCGGGTGAGCAGTTCTTC
TRBV9	TRBD1	TRBJ1-2	CASSPRPQGTPYYGYTF	TGTGCCAGCAGCCCTCGCCCACAGGGGACGCCCTACTATGGCTACACCTTC
TRBV10-1	TRBD2	TRBJ2-1	CATRPGTSGNNEQFF	TGCGCCACAAGACCGGGGACTAGCGGGAACAATGAGCAGTTCTTC
TRBV5-1	TRBD1	TRBJ1-2	CASSLEQGTKGGYTF	TGCGCCAGCAGCTTGGAACAGGGGACAAAGGGTGGCTACACCTTC
TRBV18	.	TRBJ1-2	CASSTTTTRVGYTF	TGTGCCAGCTCAACTACGACAACCAGGGTAGGCTACACCTTC
TRBV30	.	TRBJ2-5	CAWTARDSRGETQYF	TGTGCCTGGACCGCCAGGGACTCCCGGGGAGAGACCCAGTACTTC
TRBV4-1	.	TRBJ2-1	CASSQRGGSYNEQFF	TGCGCCAGCAGCCAAAGGGGGGGATCCTACAATGAGCAGTTCTTC
TRBV30	.	TRBJ1-2	CAWSVGVGYGYTF	TGTGCCTGGAGTGTAGGGGTCGGCTATGGCTACACCTTC
TRBV7-2	.	TRBJ2-3	CASSLAYTDTQYF	TGTGCCAGCAGCTTAGCTTACACAGATACGCAGTATTTT